This T cell receptor beta chain was captured by sequencing in a study of OX40 agonist ivuxolimab in advanced cancers. On the study more broadly: Dose-escalation subjects each had hepatocellular carcinoma, melanoma, renal cell or head and neck cancer. Findings and limits, study-wide: Clonal expansion from baseline to week 6 occurred in both CD4+ and CD8+ T cells. Certain nonresponders likewise exhibited a low normalized T-cell clonal expansion.

On this clone: What it recognizes is unknown.

Using immunoSEQ multiplex PCR, the repertoire was profiled, and TCRdb retains in-frame clones only, with some absent. This table has tens of thousands of clones, 85% to 90% appearing once. V was clipped by 3 bases and J by 8 bases, with 11 bases between them. In germline, CDR1 is MDHEN, CDR2 SYDVKM. This CDR3 has 13 residues. This sequence joins TRBV28 and TRBJ2-1; D not resolved. Here the sequenced sample was CD4+ or CD8+ T cells sorted from blood, taken in a trial of the OX40 agonist ivuxolimab. The TCR comes from an adult with an advanced solid tumor such as melanoma, head and neck, liver or kidney cancer. CDR3 region: CASSFLPYYEQFF. The CDR3 nucleotides read TGTGCCAGCAGTTTTCTGCCTTATTATGAGCAGTTCTTC.